This section outlines one T cell receptor beta chain sequence together with its context. V dropped 5 bases and J dropped 9 bases, with 14 bases sitting between them. This CDR3 region has 13 residues. This specimen comes from a study of CD8 T cells in ankylosing spondylitis. From the 5' RACE reads, TCRdb called clonotypes with MiXCR, one entry per CDR3 protein. The sample shows about 160,000 distinct CDR3 sequences, 9.5% to 10% of them seen only once. The chain employs TRBV12-3 or TRBV12-4 and TRBJ2-1; TRBD1 or TRBD2 may be the D gene (5 bases each). Specimen: blood, either unsorted or a sorted T cell fraction (not recorded which). This sequence was found in a female donor with ankylosing spondylitis or in good health (not recorded which). For the CDR3, the DNA is TGTGCCAGCAGTACCGGGGCCATGGGTGAGCAGTTCTTC. Protein product: CASSTGAMGEQFF.